What follows describes a single TCR beta chain. The junction departs from the called germline gene at one end, perhaps through a read error. The data stem from a study of OX40 agonist ivuxolimab in advanced cancers. Autoimmune disease history or systemic immunosuppression disqualified patients. On cycle 4 day 1 and cycle 7 day 1, as well as at baseline, blood was sampled. Using immunoSEQ multiplex PCR, the repertoire was profiled, and TCRdb retains in-frame clones only, with some absent. Of about 42,000 clones listed, roughly nine tenths are singletons. This material consisted of CD4+ or CD8+ T cells sorted from blood, taken in a trial of the OX40 agonist ivuxolimab. This TCR came from an adult with an advanced solid tumor such as melanoma, head and neck, liver or kidney cancer.

The CDR3 DNA is TGCACCAGCAGCCATATTGGTAATCGAATGAACACTGAAGCTTTCTTT. Translated: CTSSHIGNRMNTEAFF. The chain links TRBV4-1 to TRBJ1-1; D is ambiguous. Germline CDR1 is MGHRA and CDR2 is YSYEKL. This CDR3 has 16 residues.